This entry describes one T cell receptor (beta chain). The data stem from a study of T-cell reconstitution after alpha-beta-depleted transplantation in children. Germline V gene sequence: CDR1 DFQATT, CDR2 SNEGSKA (reference sequence). There are 16 residues in the CDR3. Trimming shortened V by 3 bases and J by 2 bases, and 17 bases separated the two germline ends. Unique molecular identifiers tagged the TCRbeta library. TCRdb reprocessed the PCR reads via MiXCR and lists one record per CDR3 protein. The top ten hold approximately 1% of the sample, which has 640,000 or so distinct CDR3 sequences, around a sixth seen once.

The rearrangement joins TRBV20-1 to TRBJ2-1, with D perhaps being TRBD1 or TRBD2 (5 bases each). This sequence was found in a human donor who donated a stem cell graft to a child with acute myeloid leukemia. The sequences come from PBMCs from the stem cell graft donor, collected from the stem cell graft. CDR3 coding DNA: TGCAGTGCTAGTGGTGGGACCGAAGCCACCTACAATGAGCAGTTCTTC. Translating gives CSASGGTEATYNEQFF.